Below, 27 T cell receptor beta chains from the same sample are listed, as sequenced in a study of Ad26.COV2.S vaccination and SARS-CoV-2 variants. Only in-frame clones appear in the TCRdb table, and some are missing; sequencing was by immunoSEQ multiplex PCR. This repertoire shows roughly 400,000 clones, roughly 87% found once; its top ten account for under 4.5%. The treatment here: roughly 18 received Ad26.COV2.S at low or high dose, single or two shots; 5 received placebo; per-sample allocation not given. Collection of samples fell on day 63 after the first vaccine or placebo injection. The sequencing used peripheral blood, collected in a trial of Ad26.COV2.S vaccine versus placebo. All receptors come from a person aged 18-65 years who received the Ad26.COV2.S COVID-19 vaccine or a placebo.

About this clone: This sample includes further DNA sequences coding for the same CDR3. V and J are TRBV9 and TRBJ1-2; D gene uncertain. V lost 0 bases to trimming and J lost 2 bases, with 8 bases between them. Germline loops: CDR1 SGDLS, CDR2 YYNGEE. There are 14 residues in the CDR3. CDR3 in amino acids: CASSVAGGNYGYTF. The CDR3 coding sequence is TGTGCCAGCAGCGTAGCTGGAGGGAACTATGGCTACACCTTC.

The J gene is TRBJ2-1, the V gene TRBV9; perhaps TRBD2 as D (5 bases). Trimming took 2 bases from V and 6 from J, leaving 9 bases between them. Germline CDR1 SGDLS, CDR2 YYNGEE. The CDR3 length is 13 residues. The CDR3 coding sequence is TGTGCCAGCAGCGTTCTCGGGGTCAATGAGCAGTTCTTC. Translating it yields CASSVLGVNEQFF.

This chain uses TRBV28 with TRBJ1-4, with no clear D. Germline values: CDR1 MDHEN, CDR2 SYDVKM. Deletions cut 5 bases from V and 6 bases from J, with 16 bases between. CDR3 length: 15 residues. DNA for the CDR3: TGTGCCAGCAGTCCACTCGACGGATCTGATGAAAAACTGTTTTTT. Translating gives CASSPLDGSDEKLFF.

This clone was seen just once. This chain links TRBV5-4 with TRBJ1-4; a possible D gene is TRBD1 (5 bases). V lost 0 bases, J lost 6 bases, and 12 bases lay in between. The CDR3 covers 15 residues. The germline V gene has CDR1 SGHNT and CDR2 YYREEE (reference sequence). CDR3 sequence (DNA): TGTGCCAGCAGCTTGGTAGGACGGGGGGATGAAAAACTGTTTTTT. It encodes CASSLVGRGDEKLFF. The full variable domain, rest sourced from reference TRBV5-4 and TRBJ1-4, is ETGVTQSPTHLIKTRGQQVTLRCSSQSGHNTVSWYQQALGQGPQFIFQYYREEENGRGNFPPRFSGLQFPNYSSELNVNALELDDSALYLCASSLVGRGDEKLFFGSGTQLSVL.

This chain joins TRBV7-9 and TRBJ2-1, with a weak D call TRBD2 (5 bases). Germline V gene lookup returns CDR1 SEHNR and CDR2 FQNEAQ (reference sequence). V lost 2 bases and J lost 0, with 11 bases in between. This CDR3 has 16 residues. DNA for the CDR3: TGTGCCAGCAGCTTAAGAGCGGTTAGCTCCTACAATGAGCAGTTCTTC. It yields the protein CASSLRAVSSYNEQFF.

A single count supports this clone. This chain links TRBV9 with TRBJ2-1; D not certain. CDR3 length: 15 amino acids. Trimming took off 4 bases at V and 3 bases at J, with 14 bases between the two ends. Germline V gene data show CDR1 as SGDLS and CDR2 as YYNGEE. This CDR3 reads CASSLLVGNYNEQFF. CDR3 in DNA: TGTGCCAGCAGCCTATTGGTAGGGAACTACAATGAGCAGTTCTTC.

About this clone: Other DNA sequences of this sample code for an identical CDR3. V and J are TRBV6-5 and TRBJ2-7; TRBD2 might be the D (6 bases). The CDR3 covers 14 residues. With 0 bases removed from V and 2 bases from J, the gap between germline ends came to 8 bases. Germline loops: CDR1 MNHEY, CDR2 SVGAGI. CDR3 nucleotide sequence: TGTGCCAGCAGTTACTCTCGCGGGACCTACGAGCAGTACTTC. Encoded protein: CASSYSRGTYEQYF.

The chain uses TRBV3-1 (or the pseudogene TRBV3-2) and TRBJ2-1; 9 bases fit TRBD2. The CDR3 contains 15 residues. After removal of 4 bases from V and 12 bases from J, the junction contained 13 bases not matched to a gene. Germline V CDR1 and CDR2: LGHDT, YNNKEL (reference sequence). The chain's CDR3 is CASSRRTSAPKGQFF. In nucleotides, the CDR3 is TGTGCCAGCAGCCGACGGACTAGCGCCCCTAAGGGGCAGTTCTTC.

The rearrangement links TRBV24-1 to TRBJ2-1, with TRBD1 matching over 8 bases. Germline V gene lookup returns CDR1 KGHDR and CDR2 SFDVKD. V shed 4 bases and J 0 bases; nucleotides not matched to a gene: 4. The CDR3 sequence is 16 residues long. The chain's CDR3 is CATSEGTGSSYNEQFF. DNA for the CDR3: TGTGCCACCAGTGAGGGGACAGGAAGCTCCTACAATGAGCAGTTCTTC.

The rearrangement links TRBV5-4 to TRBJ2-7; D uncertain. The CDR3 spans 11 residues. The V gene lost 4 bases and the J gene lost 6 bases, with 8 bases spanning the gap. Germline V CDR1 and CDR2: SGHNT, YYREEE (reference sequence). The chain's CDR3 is CASSLAGEQYF. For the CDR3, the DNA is TGTGCCAGCAGCCTCGCTGGCGAGCAGTACTTC.

CDR3 coding DNA: TGTGCCATCTCTAACGGGGGACAGGGGCACGTCGAGCAGTACTTC. Amino acids: CAISNGGQGHVEQYF. This chain links TRBV10-3 with TRBJ2-7; 10 bases match TRBD1. The CDR3 loop spans 15 amino acids. Germline CDR1 and CDR2: ENHRY and SYGVKD. The trim removed 8 bases at V and 6 bases at J, leaving 13 bases unmatched.

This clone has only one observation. The CDR3 is CASSSTGQGSGANVLTF. CDR3 in DNA: TGTGCCAGCAGCTCTACAGGACAGGGCTCGGGGGCCAACGTCCTGACTTTC. The chain has TRBV5-6 and TRBJ2-6, with 8 bases that match TRBD1. J gave up 4 bases and V 3 bases, and 9 bases lay outside the gene matches. This CDR3 region has 17 residues. CDR1 and CDR2 (germline): SGHDT, YYEEEE.

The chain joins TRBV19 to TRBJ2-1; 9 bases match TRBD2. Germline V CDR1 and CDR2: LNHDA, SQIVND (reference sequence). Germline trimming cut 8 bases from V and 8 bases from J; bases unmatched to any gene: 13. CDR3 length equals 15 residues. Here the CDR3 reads CASGLSGRGADEQFF. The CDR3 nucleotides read TGTGCCAGTGGGCTTAGCGGGAGAGGAGCGGATGAGCAGTTCTTC.

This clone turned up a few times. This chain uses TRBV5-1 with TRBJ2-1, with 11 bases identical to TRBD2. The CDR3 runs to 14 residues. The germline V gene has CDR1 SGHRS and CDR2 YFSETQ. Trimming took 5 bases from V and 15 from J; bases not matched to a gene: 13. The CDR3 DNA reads TGCGCCAGCAGTCCCGGGACTAGCGGCCCGTTTTTGTTCTTC. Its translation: CASSPGTSGPFLFF. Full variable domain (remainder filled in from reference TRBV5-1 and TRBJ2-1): KAGVTQTPRYLIKTRGQQVTLSCSPISGHRSVSWYQQTPGQGLQFLFEYFSETQRNKGNFPGRFSGRQFSNSRSEMNVSTLELGDSALYLCASSPGTSGPFLFFGPGTRLTVL.

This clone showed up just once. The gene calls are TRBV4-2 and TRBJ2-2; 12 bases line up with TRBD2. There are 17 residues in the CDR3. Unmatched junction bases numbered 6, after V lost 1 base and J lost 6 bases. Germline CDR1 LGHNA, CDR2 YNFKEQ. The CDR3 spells CASSQGLAGGPAGELFF. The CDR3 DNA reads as TGTGCCAGCAGCCAAGGTCTAGCGGGAGGGCCCGCCGGGGAGCTGTTTTTT.

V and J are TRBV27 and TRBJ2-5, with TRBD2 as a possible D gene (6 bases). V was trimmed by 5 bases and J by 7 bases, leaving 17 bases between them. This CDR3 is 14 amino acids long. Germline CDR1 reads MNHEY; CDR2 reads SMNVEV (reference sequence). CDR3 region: CASSRLGGKGTQYF. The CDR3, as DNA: TGTGCCAGCAGTCGACTAGGCGGGAAGGGGACCCAGTACTTC.

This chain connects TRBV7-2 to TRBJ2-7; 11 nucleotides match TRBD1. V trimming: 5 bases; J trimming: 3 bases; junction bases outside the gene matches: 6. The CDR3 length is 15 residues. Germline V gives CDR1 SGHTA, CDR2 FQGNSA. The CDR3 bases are TGTGCCAGCAGCCCTAGGACAGGGGGCAACTACGAGCAGTACTTC. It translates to CASSPRTGGNYEQYF.

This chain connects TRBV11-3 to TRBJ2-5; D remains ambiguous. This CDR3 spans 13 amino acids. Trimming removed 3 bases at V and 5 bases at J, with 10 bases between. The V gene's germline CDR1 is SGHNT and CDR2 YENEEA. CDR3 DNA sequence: TGTGCCAGCAGCTTTAAGGCCAATGAGACCCAGTACTTC. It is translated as CASSFKANETQYF.

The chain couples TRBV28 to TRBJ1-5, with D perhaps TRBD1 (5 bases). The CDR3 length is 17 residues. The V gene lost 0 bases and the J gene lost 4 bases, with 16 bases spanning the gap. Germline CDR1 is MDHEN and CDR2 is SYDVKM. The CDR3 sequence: CASSLWGGVKGNQPQHF. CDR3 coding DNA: TGTGCCAGCAGTTTATGGGGCGGGGTAAAGGGGAATCAGCCCCAGCATTTT.

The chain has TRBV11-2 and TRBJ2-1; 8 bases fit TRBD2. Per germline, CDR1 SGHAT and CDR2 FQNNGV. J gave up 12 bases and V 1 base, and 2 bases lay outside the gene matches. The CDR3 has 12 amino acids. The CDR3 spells CASSLGAGAQFF. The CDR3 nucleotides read TGTGCCAGCAGCTTAGGAGCGGGGGCGCAGTTCTTC.

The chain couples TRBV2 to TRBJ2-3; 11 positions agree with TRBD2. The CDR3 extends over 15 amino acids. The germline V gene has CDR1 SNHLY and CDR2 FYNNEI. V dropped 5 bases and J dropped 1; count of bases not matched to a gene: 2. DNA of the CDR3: TGTGCCAGCAGTATGGGACTAGCGGGCACAGATACGCAGTATTTT. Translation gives CASSMGLAGTDTQYF.

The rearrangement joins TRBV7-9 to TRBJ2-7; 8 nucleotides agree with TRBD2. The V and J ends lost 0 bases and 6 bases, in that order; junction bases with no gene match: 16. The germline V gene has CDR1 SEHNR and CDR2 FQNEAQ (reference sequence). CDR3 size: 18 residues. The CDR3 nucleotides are TGTGCCAGCAGCTTAGCGCTTGGACTAGCACACCGAGGCGGCGAGCAGTACTTC. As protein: CASSLALGLAHRGGEQYF.

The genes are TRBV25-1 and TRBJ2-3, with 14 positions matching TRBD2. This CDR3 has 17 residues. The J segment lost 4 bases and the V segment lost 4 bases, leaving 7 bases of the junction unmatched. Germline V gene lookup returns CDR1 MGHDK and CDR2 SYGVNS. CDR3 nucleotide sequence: TGTGCCAGCAGTGGTCCCGGGACTAGCGGGAGATCAGATACGCAGTATTTT. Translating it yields CASSGPGTSGRSDTQYF.

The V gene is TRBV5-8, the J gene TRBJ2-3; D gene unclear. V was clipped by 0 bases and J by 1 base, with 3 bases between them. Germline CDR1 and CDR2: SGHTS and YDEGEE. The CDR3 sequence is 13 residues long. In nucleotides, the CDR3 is TGTGCCAGCAGCTTGGTCGGCACAGATACGCAGTATTTT. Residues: CASSLVGTDTQYF. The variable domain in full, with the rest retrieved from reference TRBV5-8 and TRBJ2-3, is EAGVTQSPTHLIKTRGQQATLRCSPISGHTSVYWYQQALGLGLQFLLWYDEGEERNRGNFPPRFSGRQFPNYSSELNVNALELEDSALYLCASSLVGTDTQYFGPGTRLTVL.

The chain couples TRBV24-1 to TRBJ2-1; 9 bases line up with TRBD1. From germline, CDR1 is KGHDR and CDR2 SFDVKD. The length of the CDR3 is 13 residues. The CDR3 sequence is CATRDRDRNEQFF. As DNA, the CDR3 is TGTGCAACCCGGGACAGGGATAGGAATGAGCAGTTCTTC.

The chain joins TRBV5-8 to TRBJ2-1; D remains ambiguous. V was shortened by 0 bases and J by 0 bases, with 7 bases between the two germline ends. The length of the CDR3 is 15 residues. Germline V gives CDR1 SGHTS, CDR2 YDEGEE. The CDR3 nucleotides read TGTGCCAGCAGCTTGGAAAGTCACTCCTACAATGAGCAGTTCTTC. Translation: CASSLESHSYNEQFF.

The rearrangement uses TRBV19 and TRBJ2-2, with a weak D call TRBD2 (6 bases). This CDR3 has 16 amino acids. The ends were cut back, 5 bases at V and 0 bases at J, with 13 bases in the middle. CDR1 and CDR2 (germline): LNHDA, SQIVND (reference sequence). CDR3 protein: CASSRSGPANTGELFF. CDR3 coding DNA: TGTGCCAGTAGTCGAAGCGGGCCCGCGAACACCGGGGAGCTGTTTTTT.